This section outlines one T cell receptor (beta chain) sequence together with its context. Its antigen remains undetermined. The sample comes from a study of cytomegalovirus exposure and HLA in healthy donors (dated 2017 in TCRdb). As for the study more broadly: In an earlier analysis of 587 of the donors, around 290 Gb of sequence data and roughly 100 million unique TCR beta sequences from some 170 million T cells were reported. An early release that covered approximately 600 HLA-typed donors contained approximately 320 gigabases of sequencing data and tens of millions of unique TCR sequences. Of the 350 to 400 genotyped donors, roughly 85% fell in the genetic ancestry cluster associated with self-reported Caucasian donors. The study aimed to test whether cataloging public T cell receptors could reveal signatures of past pathogen exposure. The T cell repertoires of some 700 subjects were profiled by immunosequencing and related to cytomegalovirus serostatus. Along with the roughly 670-subject first cohort, a separate validation cohort of around 110 different subjects was used. To predict cytomegalovirus infection status, the study combined high-throughput TCR immunosequencing, statistical association of individual TCRs with disease status, and machine learning. A later analysis re-analyzed previously published TCR beta repertoires from several hundred donors and added high-resolution HLA genotyping to study TCR occurrence patterns. In the later analysis, no new phenotypic data were used to find candidate immune exposures; instead, reliance was placed on TCR beta sequences and their occurrence across donors. An earlier analysis of about 600 of the donors used high-throughput TCR beta sequencing to judge whether each TCR beta V gene segment behaved as functional or pseudogenic. Alongside the repertoire data, information on donor age, sex, ethnicity and CMV serostatus was compiled. In a later genetic analysis, genome-wide SNP genotypes for about 65% of the 666 donors were used, and that subset was treated as a discovery cohort. All discovery cohort repertoires had been generated on a single sequencing platform. HLA typing included class I and class II loci at four-digit resolution. The number of typed donors differed by locus: 629-630 for A, B, C, DRB1 and DQB1; 500 to 550 for DQA1; approximately 600 for DPA1; and around 450 for DPB1. Because of strong linkage in the cohort, roughly five DR-DQ haplotypes were treated as single units for association and clustering. On average, roughly 200,000 unique TCR beta nucleotide sequences were sequenced per donor among about 400 genotyped donors of the cohort, with around 19% of those sequences being non-productive. What the authors observed across the whole study: The earlier analysis of approximately 560 of the donors excluded roughly 17 rarely observed V segments, including chromosome 9 orphons, because counts were too low. A later analysis associated around 16,000 TCR beta sequences with specific HLA alleles at a false discovery rate of 0.05. A group of highly shared sequence variants was considered likely to be a technical artifact of the sequencing pipeline. In a later analysis, the rate of TCR association differed among HLA loci, with DRB1 alleles having the most associated TCRs and HLA-C alleles having the fewest. Because HLA typing was unavailable for some donors at each locus, only the typed subset was used in association tests. This cohort had only TCR beta chains sequenced, and the lack of alpha or paired-chain data limited which features could be detected. A further reported finding was that TCR beta sequences accurately predicted the HLA-A and HLA-B alleles for most subjects in the first cohort. Compared with equally common non-associated chains, HLA-associated TCR beta chains in a later analysis were more clonally expanded and had lower generation probabilities. The study listed 150 to 200 TCR beta chains as associated with cytomegalovirus. Some IMGT-functional V segments, including TRBV6-2 and TRBV6-3, could not be distinguished by the 87-base-pair reads and were therefore excluded. In vitro tests confirmed that three of the cytomegalovirus-associated TCR beta chains recognize cytomegalovirus antigens. In a later analysis, several top co-occurrence clusters were reported to appear linked to parvovirus B19, influenza, CMV and Epstein-Barr virus. Cytomegalovirus status was reported to be diagnosed by the classifier with high specificity and sensitivity in both the original and validation cohorts. Most TCR sequences were observed very rarely across donors, whereas some public TCRs were present in many individuals. The only immune exposure information available for the cohort was CMV serostatus. In an earlier analysis of about 540 of the donors, most TCR beta V segments were observed in productive rearrangements about 87% or about 30% of the time, broadly matching IMGT annotations. In a later analysis, most CMV-associated TCR beta chains were found to appear HLA-restricted, with HLA associations seemingly driven largely by CMV exposure. In a later genetic analysis, a missense DCLRE1C variant was associated with V-gene and J-gene trimming of TCR beta chains, and the association was replicated in an independent cohort. The authors suggested that the approach could potentially be extended to other disease states and immunological phenotypes. The presence/absence analyses assumed that sequencing depth was roughly uniform across donors, and that assumption may not be true. Assigning TCR associations to individual alleles was difficult when HLA alleles, especially DR and DQ, strongly co-occurred. Correlated functional status among segregating V segments might be attributable to linkage disequilibrium, but an unknown experimental factor could not be ruled out. A later genetic analysis reported fewer N-insertions in productive TCRs among donors in an Asian-associated ancestry cluster than the roughly 700-donor mean.

Receptor libraries were prepared by the immunoSEQ multiplex PCR assay. The multiplex PCR relied on a mix of 60 forward primers for TCR Vbeta segments and 13 reverse primers for TCR Jbeta segments. The CDR3 region of rearranged TCR beta genes was amplified from genomic DNA by a multiplex PCR assay. The amplified TCR beta libraries were sequenced on the Illumina HiSeq System as 87-base-pair reads. Per the original workflow: Across the roughly 700 repertoires, a later analysis counted 80 million or so unique TCR beta chains, roughly 11 million of which were shared by at least two donors. To remove PCR and sequencing errors, raw reads were error-corrected and collapsed into unique sequences using a nearest-neighbor algorithm that merged closely related sequences. Alignment of CDR3 sequences to IMGT reference sequences was used to assign V, D and J gene segments. For a sequence to be retained, a match of at least six nucleotides was required to both a V gene segment and a J gene segment. A rearrangement counted as productive if the CDR3 had no stop codons and remained in frame with V and J, and every other rearrangement counted as non-productive. CDR3 was defined by IMGT convention, running from the second conserved V-encoded cysteine to the conserved J-encoded phenylalanine. Sequences without an unambiguous match to a single V gene segment were excluded from the earlier analysis of a few hundred of the donors. An earlier analysis of fewer than 650 of the donors classified V segments as functional when productive rearrangements were above 56.7% and as segregating when the standard deviation between donors was above 5%. A statistical classification framework was built to diagnose cytomegalovirus status from the catalog of TCR beta chain sequences. A later analysis assigned V and J genes by comparing TCR nucleotide sequences with IMGT/GENE-DB human TR gene sequences. In a later analysis, CDR3 sequences and most-parsimonious VDJ recombination scenarios were assigned using the TCRdist pipeline. In a later analysis, every TCR beta chain was defined by the combination of its CDR3 amino acid sequence and its V-gene family, and reads without a unique V-gene family were dropped. As a way to deal with suspected cross-contamination and a sequencing artifact, a later analysis dropped 450 to 700 nucleotide sequences that were highly shared and had low generation probability. In a later analysis, a clonal expansion index for each public chain was calculated from normalized within-repertoire ranks of inferred template counts. A later analysis computed generation probabilities with a VDJ recombination model fitted to out-of-frame rearrangements, and checked the results against IGoR. In a later analysis, hypergeometric tests were used to score TCR-TCR, TCR-HLA and TCR-CMV co-occurrence, with a repertoire-size bias correction applied to TCR pairs. To estimate false discovery rates, a later analysis permuted the HLA or CMV assignments 20 times. A later analysis grouped co-occurring TCRs with DBSCAN, adding TCRdist sequence similarity when clustering within HLA-allele-positive subsets. Repertoires with fewer than 30,000 or more than 120,000 public chains, plus five repertoires with anomalous nucleotide sharing, were excluded from co-occurrence clustering. Imported from immuneACCESS, the table was reduced by TCRdb to in-frame sequences with V and J called. These copies leave out some clones; in studies compared against another copy, an unresolved V gene accounts for under half, and the cause of the remainder is not known. V and J calls and clone size are copied from that table; D and trimming were computed from the DNA. This sample's table lists about 50,000 clones. The top ten clonotypes cover 9% to 15% of the sample.

The CDR3 holds 14 amino acids from the cysteine to the phenylalanine. The sequence is cut down to CDR3 DNA, 42 bases in frame from base 1. Compared with germline, V lacks 10 bases and J lacks 6 bases; bases without a gene match: 12. Per the germline V gene, KGHSH is the CDR1 and LQKENI is the CDR2. The cohort was made up of approximately 670 healthy bone marrow donors. Cohort members were all nominally healthy when sampled, although unrecorded immune exposures were likely present. The donor was CMV seropositive and was included in the group of 300 or so seropositive cohort members. A peripheral blood sample was collected from each donor, and TCR beta sequencing was performed on peripheral blood mononuclear cells. Genomic DNA was extracted from the blood cell samples with the Qiagen DNeasy Blood Extraction Kit.

The receptor's source is a woman aged 55-70 years in good health and CMV-seropositive. Recombination connected TRBV18 to TRBJ1-1, and 9 junctional nucleotides match TRBD1. The sample taken for sequencing was PBMCs. Here is the DNA: TGTGCCACCAAGACAGGGGGGGTAGAGGCTGAAGCTTTCTTT. This codes for CATKTGGVEAEAFF.